The 26 T cell receptor beta chains given below trace back to one sample, sequenced in a study of spatial heterogeneity in lung cancer. In TCRdb, the 5' RACE reads were re-called with MiXCR into one record per CDR3 protein. The repertoire holds approximately 6,300 distinct CDR3 sequences, about an eighth seen once, with around 21% in the top ten. Documented time point: sample taken at primary tumor resection. Sequencing was performed on normal lung tissue next to the tumor, taken at surgery. The source of these receptors is a female donor with early-stage non-small cell lung cancer.

This clonotype appeared a few times. The rearrangement links TRBV7-9 to TRBJ1-1; tentative D call: TRBD1 (5 bases). V lost 5 bases and J lost 2, with 9 bases in between. The V gene's germline CDR1 is SEHNR and CDR2 FQNEAQ (reference sequence). This CDR3 has 13 amino acids. CDR3 residues: CASSIRDNTEAFF. The CDR3 DNA reads TGTGCCAGCAGCATCCGGGACAACACTGAAGCTTTCTTT.

This clonotype was observed at least ten times. The chain joins TRBV6-6 to TRBJ2-1; 14 nucleotides match TRBD2. After removal of 0 bases from V and 4 bases from J, the junction contained 2 bases not matched to a gene. The germline V gene has CDR1 MNHNY and CDR2 SVGAGI (reference sequence). This CDR3 comprises 17 residues. The CDR3 DNA reads TGTGCCAGCAGTTACTCGGGACTAGCGGGAGTGTACAATGAGCAGTTCTTC. It translates to CASSYSGLAGVYNEQFF.

This rearrangement joins TRBV7-8 to TRBJ2-3, with 11 bases that match TRBD2. Germline loops: CDR1 SGHVS, CDR2 FQNEAQ. V shed 1 base and J 2 bases; nucleotides not matched to a gene: 5. This CDR3 comprises 17 residues. The CDR3 reads CASSLGLAGGNTDTQYF. CDR3 nucleotide sequence: TGTGCCAGCAGCTTAGGGCTAGCGGGAGGTAACACAGATACGCAGTATTTT.

The J gene is TRBJ1-4, the V gene TRBV28; 10 nucleotides match TRBD1. The germline V gene encodes CDR1 MDHEN and CDR2 SYDVKM. V lost 5 bases, J lost 7 bases, and 7 bases stayed unmatched. This CDR3 has 15 residues. The CDR3 DNA is TGTGCCAGCAGTACAGACAGGGGGCCGGGTGAAAAACTGTTTTTT. It is translated as CASSTDRGPGEKLFF.

The chain couples TRBV27 to TRBJ2-1; TRBD2 matches 12 bases. The CDR3 spans 16 residues. The germline gives CDR1 MNHEY, CDR2 SMNVEV (reference sequence). The V and J ends lost 5 bases and 8 bases, in that order; junction bases with no gene match: 10. The DNA for the CDR3 is TGTGCCAGCAGTCCCTACACTAGCGGGAGGTGGGATGAGCAGTTCTTC. Protein product: CASSPYTSGRWDEQFF.

This chain's CDR3 is CASSQPSATGSGPSDTQYF. As DNA, the CDR3 is TGCGCCAGCAGCCAACCCTCGGCCACGGGTAGCGGACCTTCAGATACGCAGTATTTT. V and J are TRBV4-3 and TRBJ2-3; maybe TRBD2 (6 bases). CDR3 length: 19 amino acids. The V gene lost 2 bases and the J gene lost 4 bases, with 25 bases spanning the gap. The germline gives CDR1 LGHNA, CDR2 YSLEER.

In its sample, this clonotype ranks as medium-sized. This sequence joins TRBV2 and TRBJ1-6; D remains unclear. Trimming stripped 7 bases from V and 7 bases from J, with 11 bases between. Per germline, CDR1 SNHLY and CDR2 FYNNEI. The length of the CDR3 is 13 residues. CDR3 sequence: CASIQDGNSPLHF. The CDR3 DNA follows: TGTGCCAGCATCCAGGACGGAAATTCACCCCTCCACTTT.

This clonotype appeared a few times. The chain joins TRBV7-2 to TRBJ1-2; D gene uncertain. Trimming shortened V by 5 bases and J by 4 bases, and 8 bases separated the two germline ends. The CDR3 covers 12 residues. CDR1 SGHTA and CDR2 FQGNSA come from the germline V gene. CDR3 coding DNA: TGTGCCAGCAGCATCACCGGCTATGGCTACACCTTC. It encodes CASSITGYGYTF.

This clonotype is labeled as medium-sized. The chain is built from TRBV6-4 and TRBJ2-2; TRBD2 aligns across 10 bases. The CDR3 consists of 19 residues. CDR1 and CDR2 (germline): MRHNA, SNTAGT. Trimming removed 3 bases from V and 0 bases from J; junction bases left unmatched: 10. The CDR3 spells CASSDASGGRQPNTGELFF. CDR3 DNA sequence: TGTGCCAGCAGTGATGCTAGCGGGGGACGCCAGCCGAACACCGGGGAGCTGTTTTTT.

CDR3 protein: CASSTGEVSSYEQYF. The CDR3 coding sequence is TGTGCCAGCTCTACGGGGGAGGTTAGCTCCTACGAGCAGTACTTC. The rearrangement joins TRBV18 to TRBJ2-7; possible D gene TRBD2, 6 bases. The germline V gene encodes CDR1 KGHSH and CDR2 LQKENI. This CDR3 comprises 15 residues. Trimming stripped 6 bases from V and 0 bases from J, with 15 bases between.

This clonotype rates as medium-sized. CDR3 nucleotide sequence: TGTGCCAGCAGCGCGCGCTTTGAAGGACAGGGGCTTAACAATGAGCAGTTCTTC. It codes for CASSARFEGQGLNNEQFF. The V and J genes are TRBV7-6 and TRBJ2-1; 9 nucleotides line up with TRBD1. After removal of 5 bases from V and 5 bases from J, the junction contained 16 bases not matched to a gene. Germline values: CDR1 SGHVS, CDR2 FNYEAQ. This CDR3 contains 18 residues. The whole variable domain, remainder taken from reference TRBV7-6 and TRBJ2-1, is GAGVSQSPRYKVTKRGQDVALRCDPISGHVSLYWYRQALGQGPEFLTYFNYEAQQDKSGLPNDRFSAERPEGSISTLTIQRTEQRDSAMYRCASSARFEGQGLNNEQFFGPGTRLTVL.

This clonotype was seen many times. The V and J genes are TRBV20-1 and TRBJ2-1, with no clear D. V lost 4 bases to trimming and J lost 8 bases, with 9 bases between them. The CDR3 runs 11 residues. CDR1 and CDR2 from the germline V gene are DFQATT and SNEGSKA (reference sequence). CDR3 nucleotide sequence: TGCAGTGCTACCCCTAATTATGAGCAGTTCTTC. Amino acids: CSATPNYEQFF.

By share, this clonotype counts as medium-sized. V is TRBV28 and J is TRBJ2-3; 15 bases fit TRBD2. The CDR3 loop spans 18 amino acids. The V segment lost 1 base and the J segment 0 bases; nucleotides outside the gene matches: 2. Germline CDR1 and CDR2: MDHEN and SYDVKM. The CDR3: CASSLSGTSGRSTDTQYF. As DNA, the CDR3 is TGTGCCAGCAGTTTATCCGGGACTAGCGGGAGGAGCACAGATACGCAGTATTTT.

This chain connects TRBV5-4 to TRBJ2-7, with TRBD2 identical over 8 bases. The germline gives CDR1 SGHNT, CDR2 YYREEE (reference sequence). CDR3 length: 16 amino acids. The junction had 13 bases not matched to a gene; V was cut back by 1 base and J by 7 bases. The CDR3 reads CASSLSGPAGVREQYF. The CDR3, as DNA: TGTGCCAGCAGCTTGAGCGGTCCAGCGGGAGTCAGGGAGCAGTACTTC.

This clonotype was observed many times. The chain employs TRBV13 and TRBJ1-1, with 10 positions matching TRBD1. The V gene's germline CDR1 is PRHDT and CDR2 FYEKMQ (reference sequence). Losses at the gene ends were 4 bases for V and 3 bases for J; bases not matched to a gene: 5. The CDR3 length is 15 residues. CDR3 DNA: TGTGCCAGCAGCTCCTGGGACAGGGGAGACACTGAAGCTTTCTTT. Translation gives CASSSWDRGDTEAFF. Full variable domain (rest looked up from reference TRBV13 and TRBJ1-1): AAGVIQSPRHLIKEKRETATLKCYPIPRHDTVYWYQQGPGQDPQFLISFYEKMQSDKGSIPDRFSAQQFSDYHSELNMSSLELGDSALYFCASSSWDRGDTEAFFGQGTRLTVV.

The chain couples TRBV20-1 to TRBJ2-5; D is undetermined. Per the germline V gene, CDR1 is DFQATT and CDR2 is SNEGSKA (reference sequence). The V end lost 0 bases, the J end lost 0 bases, and 17 bases lay between the germline ends. The CDR3 is made up of 17 amino acids. The CDR3 DNA follows: TGCAGTGCTAGAGACCTACTGGGCGGATTGTACCAAGAGACCCAGTACTTC. This codes for CSARDLLGGLYQETQYF.

This clonotype is termed medium-sized. The chain couples TRBV6-5 to TRBJ2-7; weak D call: TRBD1 (6 bases). V shed 0 bases and J shed 3 bases, with 12 bases lying between them. The CDR3 is 15 residues long. Germline V CDR1 and CDR2: MNHEY, SVGAGI. The CDR3 sequence: CASSYSQGPIYEQYF. The CDR3 coding sequence is TGTGCCAGCAGTTACTCCCAGGGGCCCATCTACGAGCAGTACTTC.

In this sample, this clonotype is medium-sized. The chain couples TRBV24-1 to TRBJ2-3; weak D call: TRBD1 (5 bases). Trimming removed 5 bases at V and 4 bases at J, with 6 bases between. Germline lookup yields CDR1 KGHDR and CDR2 SFDVKD. The CDR3 is 12 residues long. CDR3 region: CATSAGPDTQYF. CDR3 bases: TGTGCCACCAGTGCAGGGCCAGATACGCAGTATTTT.

This clonotype is judged medium-sized. The gene calls are TRBV6-2 or TRBV6-3 and TRBJ2-1, with D hard to call. CDR3 length: 11 amino acids. Trimming took 6 bases from V and 3 from J, leaving 3 bases between them. Germline CDR1 MNHEY, CDR2 SVGEGT. In nucleotides, the CDR3 is TGTGCCAGCAGGAACTACAATGAGCAGTTCTTC. Protein sequence: CASRNYNEQFF.

This clonotype is labeled medium-sized. The chain joins TRBV7-8 to TRBJ2-7, with D perhaps TRBD2 (6 bases). The CDR3 runs to 14 residues. V was clipped by 1 base and J by 6 bases, with 13 bases between them. The V gene's germline CDR1 is SGHVS and CDR2 FQNEAQ. CDR3 sequence reads: CASSLGWASAEQYF. For the CDR3, the DNA is TGTGCCAGCAGCTTAGGGTGGGCTAGCGCCGAGCAGTACTTC.

By share, this clonotype counts as medium-sized. The CDR3 loop reads CASSQERGPREQYF. DNA of the CDR3: TGTGCCAGCAGCCAAGAGAGGGGCCCCCGGGAGCAGTACTTC. This chain joins TRBV3-1 and TRBJ2-7; either TRBD1 or TRBD2 may supply D (5 bases each). Looked up from germline, CDR1 is LGHDT and CDR2 is YNNKEL (reference sequence). The length of the CDR3 is 14 residues. V gave up 0 bases and J gave up 7 bases, with 13 bases separating them.

This clonotype counts as large (0.1 to 1%). This sequence joins TRBV7-8 and TRBJ2-3; either TRBD1 or TRBD2 may supply D (5 bases each). The germline V gene encodes CDR1 SGHVS and CDR2 FQNEAQ. Trimming removed 3 bases from V and 1 base from J, with 11 bases in between. The length of the CDR3 is 15 residues. CDR3 loop: CASSFSQGRTDTQYF. In nucleotides, the CDR3 is TGTGCCAGCAGCTTCAGCCAGGGACGCACAGATACGCAGTATTTT. Full variable domain (missing parts from reference TRBV7-8 and TRBJ2-3): GAGVSQSPRYKVAKRGQDVALRCDPISGHVSLFWYQQALGQGPEFLTYFQNEAQLDKSGLPSDRFFAERPEGSVSTLKIQRTQQEDSAVYLCASSFSQGRTDTQYFGPGTRLTVL.

This clonotype is medium-sized. The CDR3 is CSAEQGLYGYTF. The CDR3 DNA reads as TGCAGTGCGGAACAGGGGCTCTATGGCTACACCTTC. J is TRBJ1-2 and V is TRBV20-1, with 7 positions matching TRBD1. Germline V gives CDR1 DFQATT, CDR2 SNEGSKA (reference sequence). This CDR3 contains 12 residues. V dropped 6 bases and J dropped 4; count of bases not matched to a gene: 5.

This clonotype was counted ten times or more. The V call is TRBV12-3 or TRBV12-4, the J call TRBJ2-6; no clear D gene. Trimming took 7 bases from V and 2 from J, leaving 9 bases between them. The CDR3 is 14 amino acids. The CDR3: CASTAGAGANVLTF. CDR3 sequence (DNA): TGTGCCAGCACCGCTGGGGCTGGGGCCAACGTCCTGACTTTC.

The chain uses TRBV28 and TRBJ2-1; tentatively, D is TRBD1 or TRBD2 (5 bases each). The CDR3 has 14 residues. Germline-derived CDR1 and CDR2 are MDHEN and SYDVKM. V lost 8 bases, J lost 9 bases, and 20 bases lay in between. The CDR3 nucleotides read TGTGCCAGCTCGTCCGGGACCCTTTTTGGTGAGCAGTTCTTC. Its protein product is CASSSGTLFGEQFF. The full variable domain, completed using reference TRBV28 and TRBJ2-1, is DVKVTQSSRYLVKRTGEKVFLECVQDMDHENMFWYRQDPGLGLRLIYFSYDVKMKEKGDIPEGYSVSREKKERFSLILESASTNQTSMYLCASSSGTLFGEQFFGPGTRLTVL.

The V and J genes are TRBV28 and TRBJ2-7, with 11 bases matching TRBD1. Germline trimming cut 5 bases from V and 6 bases from J; bases unmatched to any gene: 18. This CDR3 contains 18 residues. Germline V gives CDR1 MDHEN, CDR2 SYDVKM. The CDR3 sequence: CASSPLPPDRGRISEQYF. In nucleotides, the CDR3 is TGTGCCAGCAGTCCCCTGCCCCCGGACAGGGGGCGCATAAGCGAGCAGTACTTC.